Listed here is a single T cell receptor (beta chain). Its antigen remains undetermined. Base qualities are not provided; no much larger clone lies one nucleotide away. The sample belongs to a study of shared clonotypes between healthy human individuals (dated by TCRdb to between 2020 and 2021). Regarding the research as a whole: The cohort included a few men and a couple of women between 18 and 49 years of age. For each donor, CD4 naive and CD4 memory were each given three plates, CD8 naive was given two plates, and CD8 memory was given one plate. To estimate repertoire size and how much clonotype sharing occurs between individuals, the study deeply sequenced the blood TCR repertoires of five or six healthy adults. To increase sequencing depth and limit assay-specific biases, different laboratories used diverse techniques to prepare libraries and sequence TCR repertoires. Per donor, leukapheresis produced somewhere between about 0.85 and 8.9 billion PBMCs. Overall results and qualifications from the work: Around 5.4% of naive CD4, 3.5% of naive CD8, about 2.5% of memory CD4, and 0.4% of memory CD8 clonotypes were shared across several donors. Compared with non-shared clonotypes, the clonotypes found in all four sorted-subset donors had higher generation probabilities. Naive subsets generally had larger estimated clonotype richness than memory subsets. Sampling was restricted to blood, and TCR repertoires in tissues likely differ from the TCR repertoires found in blood. Based on pairwise subsampling, the degree of clonotype sharing among donors was expected to be affected by sequencing depth. Because the study included a small number of donors, the genetic and exposure-history diversity represented was limited. Incomplete sequencing was indicated by rarefaction of sorted-subset datasets, despite the large sequencing depth.

Using the deep immunoSEQ assay, multiplex PCR amplified TCR CDR3 regions from genomic DNA. Extracted genomic DNA from each cell subset was distributed evenly across all wells of several immunoSEQ 96-well plates, and each plate was treated as a replicate. For sorted subsets, each replicate PCR was loaded with 200 ng genomic DNA, equivalent to about 30,000 T cell genomes. The purified libraries were quantified using a Qubit 3.0 fluorometer, sized with a Bioanalyzer 2100, and then quantified again using the KAPA Library Quantification kit. Every immunoSEQ 96-well plate was sequenced on a separate single-read 150-cycle Illumina NextSeq 550 flow cell. The authors' pipeline ran thus. The immunoSEQ output contained only junctional sequences without quality scores, so filtering could not match that applied to full-length reads. To assign V/J genes and CDR3, sequences were annotated against IMGT germline references using PyIR, a Python wrapper for IgBLAST v1.9. Reads with weak V/J assignments (E-value above 1e-6), missing CDR3, stop codons, out-of-frame junctions, or ambiguous translated residues were removed. V3J clonotypes were defined by identical inferred V gene, J gene, and CDR3 amino acid sequence. Percentage overlap between repertoires was computed as shared unique clonotypes divided by the size of the smaller repertoire. RTK rarefaction, the Chao1 estimator, and Recon v2.1 estimates of unobserved clonotypes were used to assess repertoire richness. For all TCRbeta clonotypes obtained by the gDNA method from a few donors, generation probabilities were computed with OLGA. TCRdb limited this immuneACCESS table to in-frame rearrangements with V and J called. A share of clones is missing; checked studies link under half to unresolved V genes, and the rest is unexplained. The D gene and trimming were derived from the DNA, and the V and J assignments and clone size from that table. This sample lists around 2,100,000 clones; about 94% were detected once. Of the sample, 1% to 1.5% is held by the ten largest clones.

CD8 naive samples were obtained by positive selection for CCR7 among CD45RO-negative cells, yielding a CD45RA+CCR7+ population from which TemRA cells were excluded. The donors were healthy, HIV-negative adults who had no recently reported acute infections or vaccinations. Every donor was a Caucasian adult residing in Nashville, Tennessee, USA. Blood was obtained by leukapheresis, after which PBMCs were separated by Ficoll-Histopaque density gradient centrifugation and cryopreserved in liquid nitrogen vapor phase. Purity and quantity of every magnetically sorted T cell population were checked by analytical flow cytometry. Genomic DNA was isolated from every sorted fraction and measured by UV absorbance on a Nanodrop 2000c. As encoded in the germline V gene (reference sequence), CDR1 is MNHEY while CDR2 is SMNVEV. Including the terminal cysteine and phenylalanine, the CDR3 comprises 16 residues. CDR3 DNA is the only sequence kept; it has 48 bases, read in frame from the first base. Relative to germline, V is 2 bases shorter and J is 7 bases shorter, with 20 bases between their ends.

The sequence is built from TRBV27 and TRBJ2-5, with a tentative D gene TRBD1 over 6 matching bases. Sequenced sample: naive CD8+ T cells sorted from blood. This sample's cell subset or site label indicates: CD45RA+CCR7+. This receptor was obtained from a man between 18 and 29 years old in good health. The nucleotide sequence is given as TGTGCCAGCAGTTTAGGTGCGCCCTCCGAAGGGGGGACCCAGTACTTC. The translation is CASSLGAPSEGGTQYF.